Listed here is a single T cell receptor beta chain. Its antigen remains unidentified. The PCR had 60 Vbeta and 13 Jbeta primers. The assay was immunoSEQ multiplex PCR, and TCRdb's table has in-frame clones only and misses some. The sample has around 150,000 clones; around two thirds are singletons. These data are taken from a study of cytomegalovirus exposure and HLA in healthy donors. In the study overall: A prior analysis found 117 million unique TCR beta sequences from 170 million or so T cells.

Overall study results and limits: A later analysis associated 16,951 TCR beta sequences with HLA alleles at a 0.05 false discovery rate. A previous analysis found most TCR beta V segments productive roughly 90% or roughly 30% of the time.

The clonotype originates from a man aged 45-60 years in good health and CMV-seronegative. Sequencing used PBMCs.

In nucleotides, the CDR3 is TGTGCCAGCAAGACTAGCGGGGGGCCAGATACGCAGTATTTT. As protein: CASKTSGGPDTQYF. The V gene is TRBV19, the J gene TRBJ2-3, with TRBD2 identical over 13 bases. CDR3 size: 14 residues. The germline V gene has CDR1 LNHDA and CDR2 SQIVND (reference sequence). V shed 9 bases and J 4 bases; nucleotides not matched to a gene: 4.